Below, 17 T cell receptor beta chains from the same sample are listed, as sequenced in a study of blood T cell repertoires in COVID-19 (dated by TCRdb to the early 2020s). The library was produced with the immunoSEQ multiplex PCR assay. TCRdb carries this immuneACCESS record with in-frame sequences only. Its versions omit some clonotypes, under half of them owing to an unresolved V gene in the studies checked, with the rest unexplained. Recorded for this sample are tens of thousands of clones; more than 85% of them occurred a single time. The ten largest account for over 2% of the sample. The material sequenced was peripheral blood. These receptors were collected from a man in his 60s with acute or convalescent COVID-19.

The chain carries TRBV7-3 and TRBJ2-1, with 11 bases fitting TRBD2. Trimming took 6 bases from V and 7 from J; bases not matched to a gene: 8. This CDR3 region has 15 residues. The germline CDR1 and CDR2 sequences are SGHTA and FQGTGA. The CDR3 nucleotides are TGTGCCAGCAGTCGACCGACTAGCGGGATTAATGAGCAGTTCTTC. Translated, it gives CASSRPTSGINEQFF.

The chain has TRBV28 and TRBJ1-5; D might be TRBD1 (6 bases). The germline gives CDR1 MDHEN, CDR2 SYDVKM. V lost 5 bases and J lost 2, with 13 bases in between. The CDR3 sequence is 15 residues long. CDR3 protein: CASSPTGLGNQPQHF. The DNA for the CDR3 is TGTGCCAGCAGTCCAACAGGGCTGGGCAATCAGCCCCAGCATTTT. The full variable domain, completed using reference TRBV28 and TRBJ1-5, is DVKVTQSSRYLVKRTGEKVFLECVQDMDHENMFWYRQDPGLGLRLIYFSYDVKMKEKGDIPEGYSVSREKKERFSLILESASTNQTSMYLCASSPTGLGNQPQHFGDGTRLSIL.

This chain uses TRBV9 with TRBJ2-1; 11 bases map to TRBD2. CDR1 is SGDLS and CDR2 is YYNGEE in the germline V gene. V was pared by 9 bases and J by 5 bases, with 10 bases of the junction left unmatched. The CDR3 length is 15 residues. CDR3 region: CATPEPGLADNEQFF. The CDR3 DNA reads as TGTGCCACCCCCGAACCGGGACTAGCGGACAATGAGCAGTTCTTC.

The rearrangement uses TRBV28 and TRBJ1-4; TRBD1 agrees at 10 bases. The V and J ends lost 3 bases and 7 bases, in that order; junction bases with no gene match: 8. Looked up from germline, CDR1 is MDHEN and CDR2 is SYDVKM. CDR3 length equals 16 residues. The CDR3, as DNA: TGTGCCAGCAGTTTCACCCGGACAGGGGGGGGTGAAAAACTGTTTTTT. Its protein product is CASSFTRTGGGEKLFF.

This chain uses TRBV19 with TRBJ2-5; maybe TRBD1 (5 bases). This CDR3 has 14 amino acids. The germline V gene encodes CDR1 LNHDA and CDR2 SQIVND (reference sequence). V was cut by 6 bases and J by 5 bases, with 16 bases left in between. The CDR3 region has the DNA TGTGCCAGTAGGCTCACCGCAGGGTCGGAGACCCAGTACTTC. Protein product: CASRLTAGSETQYF.

The sample holds a few counts of this clone. DNA of the CDR3: TGTGCCAGCAGCCAAGTCGGGGGGCCTCAGAATTCACCCCTCCACTTT. Protein: CASSQVGGPQNSPLHF. The chain joins TRBV4-2 to TRBJ1-6; TRBD1 might be the D (6 bases). The V gene lost 1 base and the J gene lost 7 bases, with 14 bases spanning the gap. Per germline, CDR1 LGHNA and CDR2 YNFKEQ. The CDR3 is made up of 16 amino acids.

The chain has TRBV6-2 or TRBV6-3 and TRBJ2-3; TRBD2 matches at 8 bases. The CDR3 consists of 19 residues. Germline CDR1 reads MNHEY; CDR2 reads SVGEGT. V dropped 2 bases and J dropped 4; count of bases not matched to a gene: 17. The CDR3 DNA sequence: TGTGCCAGCAGTTACACCCCCCGGGAAAGCGGGAGTTTCCCAGATACGCAGTATTTT. Protein: CASSYTPRESGSFPDTQYF.

This chain connects TRBV5-5 to TRBJ2-1; no reliable D call. Trimming removed 4 bases from V and 2 bases from J, with 13 bases in between. The CDR3 totals 15 residues. Germline CDR1 is SGHKS and CDR2 is YYEKEE (reference sequence). CDR3 in DNA: TGTGCCAGCAGCCCTAACAGCAAGACCTACAATGAGCAGTTCTTC. Translating it yields CASSPNSKTYNEQFF.

CDR3 coding DNA: TGTGCCAGCTCCCCCGGACAGCCCGGGCACACCATATATTTT. Translated, it gives CASSPGQPGHTIYF. The V call is TRBV18, the J call TRBJ1-3, with D possibly being TRBD1 (6 bases). Germline V gives CDR1 KGHSH, CDR2 LQKENI. Trimming pared 6 bases from V and 8 bases from J, leaving 17 bases between. This CDR3 contains 14 residues. Together with reference TRBV18 and TRBJ1-3, the CDR3 gives the full variable domain: NAGVMQNPRHLVRRRGQEARLRCSPMKGHSHVYWYRQLPEEGLKFMVYLQKENIIDESGMPKERFSAEFPKEGPSILRIQQVVRGDSAAYFCASSPGQPGHTIYFGEGSWLTVV.

A single count supports this clone. This chain connects TRBV28 to TRBJ1-5, with no clear D. The length of the CDR3 is 14 residues. Germline V gene data show CDR1 as MDHEN and CDR2 as SYDVKM. Trimming removed 3 bases from V and 4 bases from J, with 10 bases in between. The CDR3 DNA is TGTGCCAGCAGTTTCTGGGGAGTTAATCAGCCCCAGCATTTT. It specifies CASSFWGVNQPQHF. Complete variable domain (other parts from reference TRBV28 and TRBJ1-5): DVKVTQSSRYLVKRTGEKVFLECVQDMDHENMFWYRQDPGLGLRLIYFSYDVKMKEKGDIPEGYSVSREKKERFSLILESASTNQTSMYLCASSFWGVNQPQHFGDGTRLSIL.

The gene calls are TRBV11-3 and TRBJ2-1; D is possibly TRBD2 (5 bases). Germline V gives CDR1 SGHNT, CDR2 YENEEA. Between the trimmed V and J ends, which lost 5 bases and 7 bases, there was a span of 12 bases. CDR3 length equals 13 residues. The CDR3 DNA sequence: TGTGCCAGCAGCCAGAGATCGGGGAATGAGCAGTTCTTC. Translating it yields CASSQRSGNEQFF.

This clone was seen a single time. The V gene is TRBV6-2 or TRBV6-3, the J gene TRBJ2-4, with 12 bases fitting TRBD1. Germline lookup yields CDR1 MNHEY and CDR2 SVGEGT. CDR3 length equals 20 residues. J gave up 1 base and V 0 bases, and 10 bases lay outside the gene matches. The CDR3 nucleotides are TGTGCCAGCAGTTACTCGATTGAGGGACAGGGGGCAATGGCCAAAAACATTCAGTACTTC. As protein: CASSYSIEGQGAMAKNIQYF.

The genes are TRBV21-1 and TRBJ1-1; the table assigns TRBD1, which was not confirmed against the DNA. TRBV21-1 is termed a pseudogene. The CDR3 covers 13 residues. CDR3 in DNA: TGTGCCAGCAACCAGGGATCGAACACTGAAGCTTTCTTT. It translates to CASNQGSNTEAFF.

The chain is built from TRBV28 and TRBJ1-3; 10 positions agree with TRBD1. There are 16 residues in the CDR3. The germline V gene encodes CDR1 MDHEN and CDR2 SYDVKM. V gave up 5 bases and J gave up 5 bases; unmatched junction bases: 9. The CDR3 spells CASSIPGTGVRNTIYF. CDR3 nucleotides: TGTGCCAGCAGTATCCCCGGGACAGGGGTTAGAAACACCATATATTTT. Complete variable domain (other parts from reference TRBV28 and TRBJ1-3): DVKVTQSSRYLVKRTGEKVFLECVQDMDHENMFWYRQDPGLGLRLIYFSYDVKMKEKGDIPEGYSVSREKKERFSLILESASTNQTSMYLCASSIPGTGVRNTIYFGEGSWLTVV.

The DNA of the CDR3 is TGTGCCAGTAGTATAGAAGGACAGGGCATGCGAAGAGGAGCTTTCTTT. Translating it yields CASSIEGQGMRRGAFF. V and J are TRBV19 and TRBJ1-1; 8 nucleotides match TRBD1. The CDR3 totals 16 residues. The germline V gene has CDR1 LNHDA and CDR2 SQIVND (reference sequence). V was clipped by 0 bases and J by 10 bases; unmatched bases: 13.

This clone was seen a single time. The chain uses TRBV24-1 and TRBJ1-2; tentatively, D is TRBD1 (6 bases). Per germline, CDR1 KGHDR and CDR2 SFDVKD. The ends were cut back, 3 bases at V and 7 bases at J, with 8 bases in the middle. The CDR3 runs 12 residues. The CDR3 sequence is CATSDIRGGYTF. Here the CDR3 DNA reads TGTGCCACCAGTGATATCAGGGGTGGCTACACCTTC.

The genes are TRBV11-3 and TRBJ2-1; TRBD2 is a possible D gene (7 bases). CDR1 and CDR2 (germline): SGHNT, YENEEA. V lost 5 bases and J 8 bases, leaving 13 bases between the germline ends. CDR3 length: 13 residues. CDR3 nucleotide sequence: TGTGCCAGCAGCGGGGGGGCAAGCGATGAGCAGTTCTTC. It yields the protein CASSGGASDEQFF.